This entry is about one T cell receptor beta chain. Its cognate antigen is unknown. This was a deep-level run. Here immunoSEQ multiplex PCR was the method, and the copy in TCRdb shows in-frame clones only, minus some. The sample carries roughly 2.1 million clones, approximately 94% recorded once. The CDR3 totals 14 residues. The V gene's germline CDR1 is MDHEN and CDR2 SYDVKM. The V and J ends lost 8 bases and 2 bases respectively, with 15 bases between them. Naive-designated CD8 cells lacked CD45RO, were positively enriched for CCR7, and omitted terminally differentiated effector memory CD45RA+ cells. The donors were adults (healthy and HIV-negative) with no recent acute infections or vaccinations. This sample is part of a study of shared clonotypes between healthy human individuals. Whole-study results and caveats: Between a few donors, naive CD4 clonotypes were shared at a level of around 5.1%.

The TCR originated in a man in his late teens or twenties in good health. Some clones in this sample may be carry-over from other donors' samples. Specimen: naive CD8+ T cells from PBMCs. The chain carries TRBV28 and TRBJ2-5, with TRBD2 as a possible D gene (7 bases). CDR3 DNA sequence: TGTGCCAGCTCCTTAGGGGGGGATCAAGAGACCCAGTACTTC. Protein product: CASSLGGDQETQYF.